These T cell receptor beta chains were read from a single sample in a study of identical twins. A single record per CDR3 protein comes from TCRdb applying MiXCR to the 5' RACE reads. Here the sample spans roughly 260,000 distinct CDR3 sequences, around 15% being singletons. Sequenced material: memory (CD45RO+) T cells sorted from blood. All receptors derive from a young woman in good health. CDR3s include the opening cysteine and the closing phenylalanine or tryptophan. A D gene is named only where the DNA matches it firmly. Clone size is not always given. Where it is, it says once, few, many or a class for expanded clones.

d_call j_call v_call clone_size cdr3_nt cdr3_aa
TRBD1 TRBJ2-5 TRBV6-5 - TGTGCCACCCTGGACAGGGCAGAGACCCAGTACTTC CATLDRAETQYF
TRBD1 TRBJ2-2 TRBV7-2 many TGTGCCAGCAGCTTAAGTCCCACAGGGGCCGGGGAGCTGTTTTTT CASSLSPTGAGELFF
- TRBJ1-1 TRBV3-1 - TGTGCCAGCAGCCCGGGACTCCTAATGAACACTGAAGCTTTCTTT CASSPGLLMNTEAFF
- TRBJ2-7 TRBV10-3 many TGTGCCATCAGTGAGTCAATAGGCAGGGGTTACGAGCAGTACTTC CAISESIGRGYEQYF
- TRBJ2-7 TRBV7-9 few TGTGCCAGCAGCTTAGCTACTGTTACCGAGCAGTACTTC CASSLATVTEQYF
- TRBJ2-5 TRBV30 once TGTGCCTGGAGTAATGTGGGAGGAATGGAGACCCAGTACTTC CAWSNVGGMETQYF
- TRBJ2-3 TRBV5-1 - TGCGCCAGCAGTCCTCAGGGTAGAACAGATACGCAGTATTTT CASSPQGRTDTQYF
- TRBJ2-1 TRBV9 few TGTGCCAGCAGCGTAGTACAGGGAAGCATTTACAATGAGCAGTTCTTC CASSVVQGSIYNEQFF
- TRBJ2-1 TRBV7-9 many TGTGCCAGCATTCGGGGGCAGAGCTCCTACAATGAGCAGTTCTTC CASIRGQSSYNEQFF
TRBD1 TRBJ1-6 TRBV14 - TGTGCCAGCAGCCGATATGCAGCAGGACAGGGGTATTCACCCCTCCACTTT CASSRYAAGQGYSPLHF
- TRBJ2-7 TRBV7-2 many TGTGCCAGCAGCCGGGGTCCCTCCTACGAGCAGTACTTC CASSRGPSYEQYF
- TRBJ2-1 TRBV27 - TGTGCCAGCAGTTTATCTGTGGGCGATGAGCAGTTCTTC CASSLSVGDEQFF
- TRBJ2-1 TRBV29-1 - TGCAGCGTTGCTAGGTACAATGAGCAGTTCTTC CSVARYNEQFF
- TRBJ1-1 TRBV5-1 few TGCGCCAGCAGCCTGTCCGCGGGGTTGACTGAAGCTTTCTTT CASSLSAGLTEAFF
- TRBJ2-1 TRBV7-6 - TGTGCCAGCAGGCCGGCGGCGGGGGCAGAAAATGAGCAGTTCTTC CASRPAAGAENEQFF
- TRBJ2-1 TRBV11-3 once TGTGCCAGCAGCTTGCAGTCCGTCAAATACAATGAGCAGTTCTTC CASSLQSVKYNEQFF
- TRBJ2-1 TRBV20-1 - TGTAGGGCAGTGCGGGACAATGAGCAGTTCTTC CRAVRDNEQFF
- TRBJ2-1 TRBV27 - TGTGCCAGCAGTTTCACCAACTCCTACAATGAGCAGTTCTTC CASSFTNSYNEQFF
TRBD2 TRBJ2-1 TRBV20-1 - TGCAGTGCCTGGGGACTAGCGGGTTCGCGGAATGAGCAGTTCTTC CSAWGLAGSRNEQFF
- TRBJ2-3 TRBV6-2/TRBV6-3 few TGTGCCAGCAGTTACTACGGCTCCACAGATACGCAGTATTTT CASSYYGSTDTQYF
TRBD2 TRBJ2-3 TRBV5-1 few TGCGCCAGCAGTTCGGTTGGGGTAGCGGGAGCGGATACGCAGTATTTT CASSSVGVAGADTQYF
- TRBJ2-4 TRBV3-1 - TGTGCCAGCAGCCACAGGGCGGCCAAAAACATTCAGTACTTC CASSHRAAKNIQYF
TRBD1 TRBJ2-5 TRBV5-1 few TGCGCCAGCAGCTTACAGGGGGGCGCCGGGGAGACCCAGTACTTC CASSLQGGAGETQYF
TRBD2 TRBJ2-1 TRBV7-3 - TGTGCCAGCAGCTCGCCGCCCGGGACTAGCGGGGGGGCCAATGAGCAGTTCTTC CASSSPPGTSGGANEQFF
- TRBJ2-1 TRBV13 - TGTGCCAGCAGCTTAGGGATAGGGGGCAATGAGCAGTTCTTC CASSLGIGGNEQFF
TRBD1 TRBJ2-4 TRBV27 few TGTGCCAGCAGTCCGGGACAGGGTGTAGCCAAAAACATTCAGTACTTC CASSPGQGVAKNIQYF
TRBD1 TRBJ2-2 TRBV20-1 many TGCAGTGCCCAAAACTCAGGGGGCACCGGGGAGCTGTTTTTT CSAQNSGGTGELFF
- TRBJ2-7 TRBV20-1 few TGCAGTGCTAGCGGGACCTCATGGGAGCAGTACTTC CSASGTSWEQYF
- TRBJ1-4 TRBV4-3 few TGCGCCAGCAGCCAAGAGGCGCGGATGGGTGAAAAACTGTTTTTT CASSQEARMGEKLFF
- TRBJ2-5 TRBV10-1 - TGCGCCAGCAGTGAGCGGGACCCCCGGTTAGAGACCCAGTACTTC CASSERDPRLETQYF
- TRBJ2-1 TRBV20-1 many TGCAGTGCAGAGGGGCAGGGTATTTCCTACAATGAGCAGTTCTTC CSAEGQGISYNEQFF
TRBD1 TRBJ2-1 TRBV19 - TGTGCCAGTAGTATAGAAGATGCAGGGGGCCATAATGAGCAGTTCTTC CASSIEDAGGHNEQFF
- TRBJ2-7 TRBV3-1 many TGTGCCAGCAGCATCCTCGGAGGCTACGAGCAGTACTTC CASSILGGYEQYF
TRBD1 TRBJ2-1 TRBV27 few TGTGCCAGCAGTTTGAGGGACAGCCCCTACAATGAGCAGTTCTTC CASSLRDSPYNEQFF
- TRBJ1-2 TRBV29-1 many TGCAGCGTCCGATTACAGGGAACCTATGGCTACACCTTC CSVRLQGTYGYTF
- TRBJ2-1 TRBV7-8 many TGTGCCAGCAGCCTCCAATCCAGCAATGAGCAGTTCTTC CASSLQSSNEQFF
TRBD1 TRBJ2-1 TRBV7-2 - TGTGCCAGCAGCTCCGGGACAGGGATAGGGAATGAGCAGTTCTTC CASSSGTGIGNEQFF
TRBD2 TRBJ2-7 TRBV7-2 few TGCGCCAGCAGCTCCGGACTAGCGGGAGTCTACGAGCAGTACTTC CASSSGLAGVYEQYF
TRBD2 TRBJ2-1 TRBV7-2 - TGTGCCAGCAGCTTAGATGGGACTAGCGGGACGGCTGAGCAGTTCTTC CASSLDGTSGTAEQFF
- TRBJ2-1 TRBV20-1 - TGCAGTGCAGCAGGCAATGAGCAGTTCTTC CSAAGNEQFF
TRBD1 TRBJ2-7 TRBV6-1 few TGTGCCGTTAGGCCGGGACAGGGTCTCTACGAGCAGTACTTC CAVRPGQGLYEQYF
- TRBJ2-2 TRBV7-9 - TGTGCCAGCAGGACTGGGATGGGGACCGGGGAGCTGTTTTTT CASRTGMGTGELFF
TRBD1 TRBJ1-6 TRBV2 - TGTGCCAGCGGACAGGGGCCTCCCCTAAGGAATTCACCCCTCCACTTT CASGQGPPLRNSPLHF
TRBD2 TRBJ2-1 TRBV6-1 - TGTGCCAGCAGTGAACTAGCGGGGGGCCTGAGCTCCTACAATGAGCAGTTCTTC CASSELAGGLSSYNEQFF
- TRBJ1-5 TRBV11-3 - TGTGCCAGCAGCTTAGATTCGGCAGGGGAACAGCCCCAGCATTTT CASSLDSAGEQPQHF
- TRBJ2-3 TRBV19 many TGTGCCAGTAGTATAGGTCAGGGCCACACAGATACGCAGTATTTT CASSIGQGHTDTQYF
TRBD2 TRBJ2-2 TRBV3-1 many TGTGCCAGCACCAAAAGGTCAGGGAGGGCCGGATTTCCCGGGGAGCTGTTTTTT CASTKRSGRAGFPGELFF
- TRBJ2-2 TRBV5-4 once TGTGCCAGCAGCTCTCGGTTGAACACCGGGGAGCTGTTTTTT CASSSRLNTGELFF
TRBD2 TRBJ2-7 TRBV12-3/TRBV12-4 few TGTGCCAGCAGGAACGCGGGAGTTGACGAGCAGTACTTC CASRNAGVDEQYF
- TRBJ2-4 TRBV5-6 few TGTGCCAGCAGCCCTCTCGAGAGAGCCAAAAACATTCAGTACTTC CASSPLERAKNIQYF
- TRBJ2-6 TRBV11-2 - TGTGCCAGCAGCCTCGATGCCCGAAAGACCTCTGGGGCCAACGTCCTGACTTTC CASSLDARKTSGANVLTF
- TRBJ2-7 TRBV20-1 few TGCAGTGCTAGAGATGGGGCTAGCGTTACGTACGAGCAGTACTTC CSARDGASVTYEQYF
TRBD2 TRBJ2-3 TRBV7-9 - TGTGCCAGCAGCTCCGCCGGGAGGACGATACGCACAGATACGCAGTATTTT CASSSAGRTIRTDTQYF